This entry describes one T cell receptor (beta chain). It lacks a known antigen. Base quality data are lacking; no much larger clone is found one base away. The method behind the library was PCR. DNA from cultured CD4+ T cells underwent TCR sequencing with the Oncomine TCR Beta short-read assay at the Johns Hopkins FTIC core. The QIAamp micro DNA kit was used to extract genomic DNA from the cultured CD4+ T cells. Oncomine TCR Beta libraries from cultured CD4+ T cells were pooled with unique dual indexes and sequenced on an Illumina iSeq 100. The source study handled its data this way. Non-productive sequences were removed, and CDR3s that did not start with C, did not end with F or W, or were shorter than 7 amino acids were discarded. Antigen-specific clonotypes were identified using the MANAFEST web application through comparison of peptide-stimulated wells with reference and other culture wells. An FDR below 0.05, an odds ratio above 5, and a productive frequency above 0.1% in at least two of three replicate wells were required for clones to be considered positive. A clonotype was classed as cross-reactive if the clonotype showed significant expansion both in SARS-CoV-2 spike wells and in at least one common cold coronavirus spike condition. CDR3 homology was assessed with Levenshtein distances (stringdist) and unrooted phylogenetic trees (ape) in R version 3.6.1. TCRdb reanalyzed the raw reads on its own, using fastp at Q25 for trimming and MiXCR for clone calling, and kept in-frame beta chains. Rows are unified per CDR3 protein, each entry keeping the most common DNA and genes. TCRdb's processing, not the authors', yielded these V and J calls. This sample gives over 12,000 distinct CDR3 sequences in total; around 60% of them show up just once. The ten most abundant clones make up 15% to 20% of the sample.

This sample is part of a study of vaccination and CD4 T cells after COVID-19 (dated 2022 in TCRdb). Describing the broader study: Convalescent patients had a positive SARS-CoV-2 result on nasal swab PCR, and of these patients, nine had mild disease and one had severe disease. The convalescent cohort included six males and four females, with two Hispanic individuals, seven Caucasians, two Asians and one multiracial person. Participants got two doses of the Pfizer-BioNTech BNT162b2 vaccine (n=8) or two doses of the Moderna mRNA-1273 vaccine (n=2). Post-COVID blood samples from convalescent patients were collected a median of about 110 days after diagnosis, with a range of 35 to 161 days. Post-vaccine blood samples were taken a median of around 68 days after the second vaccine dose, with a range of about 13 to 241 days. For stimulating the cultures, overlapping spike peptide pools were used, derived from SARS-CoV-2 as well as from the common cold coronaviruses HCoV-NL63, HCoV-OC43 and HCoV-229E. As controls, cultures received a CEFX viral epitope pool (the positive control), an HIV-1 Nef peptide pool (the negative control), or no peptide at all. In around 9 COVID-19 convalescent patients and a few infection-naive healthy vaccine recipients, researchers compared the spike-specific CD4+ TCR repertoire from before mRNA vaccination with the repertoire from after.

The treatment or condition label for this specimen denotes: roughly 10-day PBMC culture with coronavirus spike peptide pools or control peptides (ViraFEST assay). The ViraFEST assay was used in the study, in which antigen-specific T cells were expanded with peptide pools and expanded clonotypes were subsequently identified by TCR sequencing. The convalescent patients' positive SARS-CoV-2 PCR tests fell between March and December 2020, which was before the Alpha, Beta and Delta variants emerged in the United States. PBMCs were cultured at approximately 2 million per well in IMDM supplemented with around 5.5% human AB serum and 8.5 to 10 IU/ml IL-2, with about 10 ug/ml peptide pools added. Half of the culture medium was replaced with fresh IL-2-containing medium on days 3 and 7. CD4+ T cells were isolated after approximately 10 days of culture through negative selection using the EasySep CD4+ T cell isolation kit. Ficoll-Paque Plus gradient centrifugation was used to isolate PBMCs from whole blood, and the isolated PBMCs were then either used fresh or cryopreserved at -140C. Culture conditions were generally each tested in triplicate wells.

The CDR3 sequence holds 13 residues, the cysteine and phenylalanine included. Just the 39-base CDR3 DNA is kept, in frame starting at base 1. Cut back by 1 base and 12 bases, the V and J ends lie 15 bases apart. CDR1 SGHTA and CDR2 FQGNSA are derived from the germline V gene. Overall study outcomes, separate from this receptor: An increase in the median number of SARS-CoV-2-reactive clonotypes from more than 20 after infection to roughly 39 after vaccination was observed, but the change was not found to be significant. Among convalescent patients, a median about 86% of the SARS-CoV-2-reactive clones seen after vaccination appeared only after vaccination, which suggests priming specific to the vaccine. Only a relatively small number of convalescent patients were included in the study, and early timepoints following natural infection were not analyzed. Of the vaccine-specific clones in convalescent patients, 304 of 307, or nearly all, reacted only to SARS-CoV-2 spike and did not cross-react with common cold coronaviruses.

The receptor's source is a human donor who had recovered from COVID-19. The chain uses TRBV7-2 and TRBJ1-1; no D gene can be assigned with confidence. Sequencing input: CD4+ T cells from blood, cultured in vitro. CDR3 protein: CASSLGLDPGTFF. The nucleotides are TGTGCCAGCAGCTTAGGGCTCGATCCAGGTACTTTCTTT.